This record looks at one TCR beta chain sequence and its context. This record comes from a study of CD8+CD57+ T cells in acquired aplastic anemia. From germline, CDR1 is SEHNR and CDR2 FQNEAQ (reference sequence). V was trimmed by 1 base and J by 4 bases, leaving 5 bases between them. This CDR3 has 12 amino acids. For CDR3 and TCR beta VDJ profiling, genomic DNA was the template used. TCRdb used MiXCR to reprocess the reads, holding one entry per CDR3 protein. The data contain around 200,000 distinct CDR3 sequences, approximately 60% of them singletons. It was patients with CD8+CD57+ cell expansion by flow cytometry who were chosen for sequencing. A severe acquired aplastic anemia diagnosis applied to all patients. When blood sampling took place, the patients had received no therapy.

The gene calls are TRBV7-9 and TRBJ2-7; D unresolved. The sample comprised sorted CD4+, CD8+, or CD8+CD57+ T cells (not recorded which) from PBMCs. The receptor comes from a human donor with aplastic anemia. As DNA, the CDR3 is TGTGCCAGCAGCTTAGGTTGGTACGAGCAGTACTTC. It yields the protein CASSLGWYEQYF.